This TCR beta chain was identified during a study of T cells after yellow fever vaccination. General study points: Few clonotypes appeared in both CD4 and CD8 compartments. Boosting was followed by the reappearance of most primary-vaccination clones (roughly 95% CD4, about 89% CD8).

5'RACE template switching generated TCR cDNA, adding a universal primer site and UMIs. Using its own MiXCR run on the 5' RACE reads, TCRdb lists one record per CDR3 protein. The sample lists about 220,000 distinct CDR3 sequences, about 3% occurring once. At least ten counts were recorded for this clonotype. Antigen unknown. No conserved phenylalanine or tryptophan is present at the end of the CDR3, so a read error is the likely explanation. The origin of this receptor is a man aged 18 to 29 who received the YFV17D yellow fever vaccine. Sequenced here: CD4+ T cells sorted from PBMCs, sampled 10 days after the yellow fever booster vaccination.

The CDR3 spells CASSSWTGGFNEQFL. Written as DNA, the CDR3 is TGTGCCAGCAGTTCCTGGACAGGGGGTTTCAATGAGCAGTTCCTC. The rearrangement links TRBV28 to TRBJ2-1; 10 bases line up with TRBD1. Unmatched junction bases numbered 6, after V lost 4 bases and J lost 6 bases. Germline V gene sequence: CDR1 MDHEN, CDR2 SYDVKM. The CDR3 is 15 amino acids.